The TCR beta chain described here comes from a study of blood T cells in healthy people across ages. Points from the study as a whole: A roughly linear age-dependent decrease characterized TCR beta diversity per million T cells.

Peripheral blood, about 10 milliliters per donor, was collected. This clonotype was seen only a few times. Its antigen is undetermined. CDR1 and CDR2 (germline): DFQATT, SNEGSKA (reference sequence). V shed 5 bases and J 7 bases; nucleotides not matched to a gene: 3. The CDR3 has 12 amino acids. Primers used in a second PCR of roughly 6 to 11 cycles were a sample-barcoded 5' primer and a J-beta primer mix. One entry per CDR3 protein results from TCRdb running MiXCR on the 5' RACE reads. The sample has 800,000 or so distinct CDR3 sequences, about half seen once; the top ten hold about a sixth. The sequence derives from a man at least 80 years old in good health. V usage is TRBV20-1 and J usage is TRBJ2-1; 9 bases fit TRBD2. Input material: blood. In DNA form, the CDR3 reads TGCAGTGCTTATAGCGGGAGTAATGAGCAGTTCTTC. This gives the protein CSAYSGSNEQFF.